This T cell receptor (beta chain) was captured by sequencing in a study of radiation and T cells in renal cell carcinoma (TCRdb year 2020). Study-wide context: The samples were obtained from a clinical trial, where primary renal cell carcinomas were treated with 15 Gy stereotactic body radiation therapy and then removed by nephrectomy 4 weeks afterward. In total, approximately 51 samples, comprising 25 or so tumors and approximately 27 peripheral blood samples, were subjected to TCR beta sequencing. A total of 4,016,671 unique CDR3 nucleotide sequences, encoding 2.5 million to 3 million unique CDR3 amino acid sequences, were found across all 53 samples. Overall study outcomes, separate from this receptor: Because no pretreatment tumor biopsies were available, whether clonotypes were present in the tumor at baseline could not be determined. Changes in the blood repertoire were not tracked past 4 weeks after treatment. An increase in top tumor clonotypes in blood was observed from baseline to 2 weeks post-radiation, followed by contraction by 4 weeks, which was taken to suggest transient expansion of tumor-resident clones. The single-armed trial design could not address effects of radiation dose or scheduling on the TCR repertoire.

Following the manufacturer's recommendations, the immunoSEQ kit was used to generate TCR beta libraries from genomic DNA. For library preparation, a first multiplex PCR was performed with proprietary primers, followed by a second PCR in which unique barcodes were added, and bead cleanups were performed after each round. A positive control reaction and a negative control reaction, both provided in the kit, were run with every batch of samples. The final libraries were assessed on an Agilent 4200 TapeStation D1000 ScreenTape, pooled by volume, and quantified by qPCR. Sequencing ran on an Illumina NextSeq500 with a MidOutput 150-cycle cartridge, using 156 Read1 and 15 Index1 cycles with kit custom primers. The pooled library was loaded at approximately 0.95 pM with an approximately 20% PhiX control spike-in. The study's processing was this. Vendor-processed data were analyzed in R, with a clonotype defined as all T cells sharing the same CDR3 nucleotide sequence. For clone abundance analyses, frequencies were normalized to the 10,000 most abundant clones in each sample. Public T cell clones, averaging fewer than five per sample, were removed before analysis. A difference in abundance of at least 32-fold between compartments was used to define tumor-enriched and baseline blood-enriched clonotypes. Clonotypes expanded or contracted between blood time points were identified with a beta-binomial differential abundance model. The Baroni-Urbani and Buser coefficient was used to measure tumor-blood repertoire similarity, and groups were compared with two-tailed Wilcoxon tests in R. TCRdb provides this immuneACCESS table in a form limited to in-frame rearrangements. Some clones are lacking; in checked studies, under half of them reflect an unresolved V gene, and why the rest are absent is not known. V and J calls and clone size are those listed in that table; D and trimming were worked out from the DNA. The sample records about 140,000 clones, over 65% of which are singletons. The ten largest clones take up under 25% of the sample.

In light of the paper, this sample's time point label describes: baseline pretreatment blood. In the paper's terms, the treatment or condition label means: 15 Gy SBRT to primary tumor, nephrectomy 4 weeks later. To follow tumor-enriched clonotypes, peripheral blood was collected serially from radiation-treated patients at baseline and again at 2 weeks and 4 weeks after SBRT. Every patient had renal cell carcinoma of clear cell pathology. Genomic DNA for TCR sequencing was prepared using the QIAamp DNA Blood Mini Kit (Qiagen). Only samples passing all quality control checks were included in the analyses. On this clone itself: Its antigen target is currently unknown. It has no much larger one-base neighbor in the sample; base qualities were not kept.

The trim is 0 bases for V and 5 bases for J, with a gap of 11 bases between the germline ends. From the cysteine up to the phenylalanine, the CDR3 has a length of 15 residues. Here the CDR3 DNA is all that survives: 45 bases in frame from base 1. CDR1 SGHTA and CDR2 FQGNSA were looked up in the germline V gene. Sequences were derived from blood, sampled from a patient whose treatment included radiotherapy and nephrectomy. The sequence links TRBV7-2 to TRBJ2-4; the D call is possibly TRBD1 or TRBD2, each sharing 6 bases. The TCR comes from a woman aged 50 to 65 with renal cell carcinoma. The CDR3 protein is CASSLAPGAENIQYF. The DNA reads as follows: TGTGCCAGCAGCTTAGCTCCGGGGGCGGAAAACATTCAGTACTTC.